These T cell receptor beta chains were read from a single sample in a study of cytomegalovirus exposure and HLA in healthy donors. Using immunoSEQ multiplex PCR, the repertoire was profiled, and TCRdb retains in-frame clones only, with some absent. The repertoire has about 180,000 clones, about 80% of them found once; the top ten carry roughly 0.5%. The sequenced sample consisted of PBMCs. These TCRs come from a woman aged 45-65 years in good health and CMV-seronegative. Each CDR3 is given with its conserved first and last residue.

v_gene: TRBV29-1
j_gene: TRBJ2-3
CDR3aa: CSVGSPTGTGTDTQYF

v_gene: TRBV7-2
j_gene: TRBJ2-7
CDR3aa: CASSPRTGENEQYF

v_gene: TRBV7-3
j_gene: TRBJ2-1
CDR3aa: CASSPGGLSYNEQFF

v_gene: TRBV28
j_gene: TRBJ2-3
CDR3aa: CASTGALGGGTKDTQYF

v_gene: TRBV7-6
j_gene: TRBJ2-5
CDR3aa: CASSLAVRETQYF

v_gene: TRBV28
j_gene: TRBJ2-7
CDR3aa: CASSLHGAGWNEQYF

v_gene: TRBV28
j_gene: TRBJ1-2
CDR3aa: CASGQGGYGYTF

v_gene: TRBV9
j_gene: TRBJ2-3
CDR3aa: CASSVPSSDTQYF

v_gene: TRBV11-1
j_gene: TRBJ2-7
CDR3aa: CASSPKMIQGFYEQYF

v_gene: TRBV28
j_gene: TRBJ1-5
CDR3aa: CASSSQGIGNQPQHF

v_gene: TRBV2
j_gene: TRBJ1-1
CDR3aa: CASSGQLTEAFF

v_gene: TRBV2
j_gene: TRBJ1-5
CDR3aa: CASSETFGDQPQHF

v_gene: TRBV5-4
j_gene: TRBJ2-3
CDR3aa: CASTRSAGPDTQYF

v_gene: TRBV14
j_gene: TRBJ1-1
CDR3aa: CASSSRQLNTEAFF

v_gene: TRBV28
j_gene: TRBJ1-2
CDR3aa: CASTATGHGYGYTF

v_gene: TRBV29-1
j_gene: TRBJ1-2
CDR3aa: CSVESGEGYGYTF

v_gene: TRBV11-2
j_gene: TRBJ2-1
CDR3aa: CASSLPQGEQFF

v_gene: TRBV5-1
j_gene: TRBJ1-1
CDR3aa: CASSVLQGRGTEAFF

v_gene: TRBV5-1
j_gene: TRBJ2-2
CDR3aa: CASSLVSGGAGELFF

v_gene: TRBV28
j_gene: TRBJ2-7
CDR3aa: CASSLTGTHYEQYF

v_gene: TRBV10-2
j_gene: TRBJ1-4
CDR3aa: CASRGQGATNEKLFF

v_gene: TRBV11-2
j_gene: TRBJ2-7
CDR3aa: CASSYYRVAVNEQYF

v_gene: TRBV6-5
j_gene: TRBJ2-7
CDR3aa: CASSYPGIPYEQYF

v_gene: TRBV28
j_gene: TRBJ1-5
CDR3aa: CASISGGGGQPQHF

v_gene: TRBV15
j_gene: TRBJ2-1
CDR3aa: CATSRDLAVSYNEQFF

v_gene: TRBV27
j_gene: TRBJ1-2
CDR3aa: CASTSIGHAFYGYTF

v_gene: TRBV28
j_gene: TRBJ1-5
CDR3aa: CASSLSRGNNQPQHF

v_gene: TRBV10-2
j_gene: TRBJ1-5
CDR3aa: CASRDRERDQPQHF

v_gene: TRBV28
j_gene: TRBJ1-2
CDR3aa: CASSLNYGYTF

v_gene: TRBV5-1
j_gene: TRBJ2-3
CDR3aa: CASTQRDTQYF

v_gene: TRBV13
j_gene: TRBJ1-5
CDR3aa: CASSHGRGQPQHF

v_gene: TRBV5-1
j_gene: TRBJ2-1
CDR3aa: CASSAGLAGESYNEQFF

v_gene: TRBV12-5
j_gene: TRBJ2-1
CDR3aa: CASGNPGVEQFF

v_gene: TRBV4-1
j_gene: TRBJ2-2
CDR3aa: CASSPQTRKNTGELFF

v_gene: TRBV28
j_gene: TRBJ2-4
CDR3aa: CASSSTRGGNNKNIQYF

v_gene: TRBV28
j_gene: TRBJ1-5
CDR3aa: CASSYRGENQPQHF

v_gene: TRBV7-9
j_gene: TRBJ2-7
CDR3aa: CASSLVASYEQYF

v_gene: TRBV7-2
j_gene: TRBJ2-3
CDR3aa: CASSLGQRRTDTQYF

v_gene: TRBV5-6
j_gene: TRBJ2-3
CDR3aa: CASSVSGWMQYF